The TCR beta chain under discussion was sequenced for a study of T cells in localized non-small cell lung cancer. Notes on this clone: Its target is not known.

Measured with immunoSEQ multiplex PCR; TCRdb has only the in-frame clones, and not every one. The sample has about 33,000 clones; around 92% are singletons. The CDR3 extends over 10 amino acids. Per germline, CDR1 DFQATT and CDR2 SNEGSKA (reference sequence). The germline V and J ends were trimmed by 6 bases and 9 bases, with 12 bases remaining between them. Study-wide results and caveats: Uninvolved adjacent lung, not tumor, had the highest T cell clonality.

This TCR derives from a female donor at least 60 years old with stage I lung adenocarcinoma. The chain couples TRBV20-1 to TRBJ2-7; tentatively, D is TRBD1 (6 bases). The input for sequencing was peripheral blood, taken before any cancer treatment. CDR3 protein: CSAQQGRQYF. CDR3 nucleotides: TGCAGTGCGCAACAGGGAAGGCAGTACTTC.